The TCR beta chain under discussion was sequenced for a study of T cell responses to AZD1222 COVID-19 vaccine. TCRdb's copy holds only in-frame clones and misses some; the assay was immunoSEQ multiplex PCR. The sample contains about 120,000 clones, more than 70% of which appear only once. The CDR3 totals 18 residues. Study outcomes and limitations: Spike-specific TCR breadth rose after two AZD1222 doses, and depth rose as well. Females made up more of the donors, who were largely white British, and clonal diversity may have come out too low. Regions left unmutated in variants are reportedly the target of nearly half of spike-specific TCRs.

As for this clone: The target antigen is unknown.

The source material was peripheral blood, sampled on day 0 of AZD1222 vaccination. V is TRBV1 and J is TRBJ2-6. TRBV1 is termed a pseudogene. This receptor was obtained from an adult in good health. The CDR3, as DNA: TGCACCAGCAGCCAAGAGGGGTCCACAAGAGCTGGGGCCAACGTCCTGACTTTC. Its protein is CTSSQEGSTRAGANVLTF.